This T cell receptor beta chain was captured by sequencing in a study of T cell therapy after organ transplantation. Turning to the study itself: 20 to 29 weeks after therapy completion, long-term post-therapy blood was collected. Study observations and caveats: Endogenous clonotypes not in therapy products appeared after therapy alongside transferred ones. Confounding by concurrent antirejection or antiviral medications was not assessed.

As to time point: 20-29 weeks after completion of therapy. Comment on this clone: Its antigen is as yet unknown.

The repertoire was sequenced with immunoSEQ multiplex PCR; TCRdb's copy has only in-frame clones and lacks some. The sample shows about 17,000 clones, about 85% of them seen only once. This clonotype was obtained from a human patient who had received a solid organ transplant and had CMV disease. A share of the T cells may be of graft donor origin. Sequenced material: CD8+ T cells from blood, taken after autologous CMV-specific T cell therapy.

This CDR3 is CASRERTVWTGELFF. As DNA, the CDR3 is TGTGCCAGCAGAGAACGGACAGTGTGGACCGGGGAGCTGTTTTTT. The genes are TRBV2 and TRBJ2-2; possible D gene TRBD1, 6 bases. Germline lookup yields CDR1 SNHLY and CDR2 FYNNEI. The CDR3 totals 15 residues. Trimming took 6 bases from V and 5 from J, leaving 16 bases between them.